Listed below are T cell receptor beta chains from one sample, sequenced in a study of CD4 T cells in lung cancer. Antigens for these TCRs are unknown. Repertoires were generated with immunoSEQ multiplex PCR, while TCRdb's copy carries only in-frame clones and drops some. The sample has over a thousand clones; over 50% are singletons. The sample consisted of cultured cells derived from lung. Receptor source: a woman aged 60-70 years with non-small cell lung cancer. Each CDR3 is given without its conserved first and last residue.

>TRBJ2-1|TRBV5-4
ASSRSQGANEQF
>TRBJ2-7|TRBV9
ASSRQGMNSYEQY
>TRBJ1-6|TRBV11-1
ASSLDAINSPLH
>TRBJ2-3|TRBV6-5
ASRVAGGPNTQY
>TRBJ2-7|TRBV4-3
ASSQGQVSSYEQY
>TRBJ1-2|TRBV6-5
ASSYSININYGYT
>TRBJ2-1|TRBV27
ASSFLAGGLNEQF
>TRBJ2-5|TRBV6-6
ASSYRSGKETQY
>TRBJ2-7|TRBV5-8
ASSQTRGAPRN
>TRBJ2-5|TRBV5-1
ASSFAGTGQETQY
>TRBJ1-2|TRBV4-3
ASSQVFGTENRYGYT
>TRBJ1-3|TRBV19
ASSIGRTGEKNTIY
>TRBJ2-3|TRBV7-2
ASSSTGGRFDTQY
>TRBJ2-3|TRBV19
ASSLSRGEYITQY
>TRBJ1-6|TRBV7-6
ASSAGTGVSPLH
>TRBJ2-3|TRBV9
ASSPASLAGGRTDTQY
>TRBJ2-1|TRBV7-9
ASRKFPDSLYNEQF
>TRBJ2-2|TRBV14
ASSQAIIGTGFTGELF
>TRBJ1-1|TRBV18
ASSRLTGGVGTEAF
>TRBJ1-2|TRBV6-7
ASSEWSAYGYT
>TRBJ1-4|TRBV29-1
SGGDATNEKLF
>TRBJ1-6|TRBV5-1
ASSSYLAEFTSPLH
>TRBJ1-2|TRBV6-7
ASSPMGRGIYGYT
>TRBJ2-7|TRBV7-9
ASSLAGGNEQY
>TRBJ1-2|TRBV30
AWSLKWSYYGYT
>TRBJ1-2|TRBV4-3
ASSQDRIRGSGYT
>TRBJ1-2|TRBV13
ASSFGTGNGYT
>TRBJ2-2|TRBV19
ASRALPGTGYLENTGELF
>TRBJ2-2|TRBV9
ASSPRGGTGELF
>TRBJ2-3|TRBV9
ASSPRGTSGGTDTQY
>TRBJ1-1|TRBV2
ASRAPGGPTEAF
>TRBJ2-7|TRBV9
ASSVTGGGEQY
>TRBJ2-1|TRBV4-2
ASSQRLLRAGGPNGGEQF
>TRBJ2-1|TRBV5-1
ASRWLAGGQNEQF
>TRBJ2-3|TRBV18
ASSPRVAGMSTDTQY
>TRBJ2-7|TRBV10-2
ASSDGTALHISYEQY
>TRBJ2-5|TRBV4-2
ASSQGDSQETQY
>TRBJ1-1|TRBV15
ATSRDGQKQAF
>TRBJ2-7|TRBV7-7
ASSLGSGRGYEQY
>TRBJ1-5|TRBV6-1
ASSEEGNQPQH
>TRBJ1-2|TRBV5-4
ASSPWTAPTYTNYGYT
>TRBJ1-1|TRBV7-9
ASSLAAVNTEAF
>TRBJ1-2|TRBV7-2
ASSFRTGDGYGYT
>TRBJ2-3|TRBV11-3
ASSPGEWVYTDTQY
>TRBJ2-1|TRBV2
ASSEQLAEGSNEQF
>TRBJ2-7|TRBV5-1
ASSQGTADSYEQY
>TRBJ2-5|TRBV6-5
ASYTRGAKTQY
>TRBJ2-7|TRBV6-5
ASSYSGARDYEQY
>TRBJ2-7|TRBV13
ASSFAGNLEQY
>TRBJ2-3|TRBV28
ANGTPNQDTQY
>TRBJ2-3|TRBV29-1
SVVPSGGSTDTQY
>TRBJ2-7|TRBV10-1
ASSASGLASEQY
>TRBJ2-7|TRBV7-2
ASSPITYEQY
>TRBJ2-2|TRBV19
ASSIRPQANTGELF